The sequence of this T cell receptor beta chain was determined in a study of blood T cell repertoires in COVID-19. As for the study in general: The study drew acute and convalescent COVID-19 samples from the United States, Italy and Spain. The cDNA or gDNA used as material had been derived from T cells, B-cell-depleted T cells, or PBMCs.

Per the authors' pipeline: Reference gene primer amplification yielded estimated nucleated cell counts. Measured with immunoSEQ multiplex PCR; TCRdb has only the in-frame clones, and not every one. V and J calls and clone size are as listed in that table; D and trimming were resolved from the DNA. Of about 170,000 clones listed, 86% are singletons. Germline CDR1 MDHEN, CDR2 SYDVKM. This CDR3 has 16 amino acids. Trimming took 2 bases from V and 9 from J; bases not matched to a gene: 11. The TCR was taken from a man between 65 and 80 years old with acute or convalescent COVID-19. The chain uses TRBV28 and TRBJ2-1, with TRBD2 identical over 9 bases. Sequencing was carried out using peripheral blood. Here the CDR3 reads CASSLVGLAGRSEQFF. DNA of the CDR3: TGTGCCAGCAGTTTAGTAGGGCTAGCGGGGCGTAGTGAGCAGTTCTTC.